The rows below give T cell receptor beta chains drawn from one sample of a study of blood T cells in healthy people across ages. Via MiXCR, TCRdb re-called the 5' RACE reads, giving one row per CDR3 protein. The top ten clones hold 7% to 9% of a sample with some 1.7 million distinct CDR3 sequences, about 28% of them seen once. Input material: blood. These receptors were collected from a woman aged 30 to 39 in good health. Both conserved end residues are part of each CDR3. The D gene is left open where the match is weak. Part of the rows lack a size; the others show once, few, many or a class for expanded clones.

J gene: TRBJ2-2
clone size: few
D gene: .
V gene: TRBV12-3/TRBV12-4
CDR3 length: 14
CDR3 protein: CASSFGPRNRELFF
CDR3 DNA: TGTGCCAGCAGTTTCGGCCCCCGGAACAGGGAGCTGTTTTTT

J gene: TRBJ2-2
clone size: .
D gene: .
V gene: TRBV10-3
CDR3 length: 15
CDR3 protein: CAISERTANTGELFF
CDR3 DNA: TGTGCCATCAGTGAACGGACCGCGAACACCGGGGAGCTGTTTTTT

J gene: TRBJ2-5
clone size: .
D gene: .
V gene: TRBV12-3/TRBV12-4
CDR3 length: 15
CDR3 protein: CASSLTDRDQETQYF
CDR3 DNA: TGTGCCAGCAGTCTAACAGACAGAGACCAAGAGACCCAGTACTTC

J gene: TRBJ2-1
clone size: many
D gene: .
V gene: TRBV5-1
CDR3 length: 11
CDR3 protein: CASSRQDEQFF
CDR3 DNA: TGCGCCAGCAGCAGGCAAGATGAGCAGTTCTTC

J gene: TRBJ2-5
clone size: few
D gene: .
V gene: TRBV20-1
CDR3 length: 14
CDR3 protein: CSARPRGVLETQYF
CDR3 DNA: TGCAGTGCTCGCCCGCGGGGAGTCCTGGAGACCCAGTACTTC

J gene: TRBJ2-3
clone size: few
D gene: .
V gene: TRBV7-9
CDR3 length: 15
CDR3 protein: CASSLGDTGADTQYF
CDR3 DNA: TGTGCCAGCAGCTTAGGGGACACCGGGGCAGATACGCAGTATTTT

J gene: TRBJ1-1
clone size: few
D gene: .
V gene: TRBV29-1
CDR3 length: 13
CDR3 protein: CSVEKTSNTEAFF
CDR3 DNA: TGCAGCGTTGAGAAAACGTCGAACACTGAAGCTTTCTTT

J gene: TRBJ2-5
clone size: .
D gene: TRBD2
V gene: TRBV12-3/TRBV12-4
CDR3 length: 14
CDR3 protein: CASSYDSGEGTQYF
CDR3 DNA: TGTGCCAGCAGCTACGATAGCGGGGAGGGGACCCAGTACTTC

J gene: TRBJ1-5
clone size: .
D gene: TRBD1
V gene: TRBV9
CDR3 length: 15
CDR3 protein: CASSAGQGGDQPQHF
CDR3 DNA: TGTGCCAGCAGCGCAGGACAGGGGGGCGATCAGCCCCAGCATTTT

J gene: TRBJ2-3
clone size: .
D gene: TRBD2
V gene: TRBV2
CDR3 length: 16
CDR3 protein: CASTRLAGGQGDTQYF
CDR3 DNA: TGTGCCAGCACACGACTAGCGGGAGGTCAGGGAGATACGCAGTATTTT

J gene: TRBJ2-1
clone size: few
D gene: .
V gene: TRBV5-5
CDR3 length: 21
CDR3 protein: CASSLIRGGSIGTGSSNEQFF
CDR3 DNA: TGTGCCAGCAGCTTGATTCGGGGGGGGTCGATCGGGACAGGATCATCCAATGAGCAGTTCTTC

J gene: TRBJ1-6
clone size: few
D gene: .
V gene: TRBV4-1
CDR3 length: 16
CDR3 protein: CASSQSRLQGRSPLHF
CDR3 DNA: TGCGCCAGCAGCCAGTCCAGGTTACAGGGTCGATCACCCCTCCACTTT

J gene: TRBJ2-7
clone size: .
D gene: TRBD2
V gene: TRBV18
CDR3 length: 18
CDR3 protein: CASSPRATSGTAGGEQYF
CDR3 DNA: TGTGCCAGCTCACCACGTGCGACTAGCGGGACCGCCGGTGGCGAGCAGTACTTC

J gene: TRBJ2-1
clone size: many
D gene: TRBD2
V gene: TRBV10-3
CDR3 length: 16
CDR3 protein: CAISAGAGGSYNEQFF
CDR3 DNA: TGTGCCATCAGTGCAGGAGCGGGGGGCTCCTACAATGAGCAGTTCTTC

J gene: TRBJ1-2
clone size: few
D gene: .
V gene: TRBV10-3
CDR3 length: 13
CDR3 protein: CAISDSGFYGYTF
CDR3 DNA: TGTGCCATCAGTGACTCAGGCTTCTATGGCTACACCTTC

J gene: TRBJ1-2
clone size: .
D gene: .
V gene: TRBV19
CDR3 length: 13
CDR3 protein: CASSKSRDYGYTF
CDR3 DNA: TGTGCCAGTAGTAAATCGCGAGACTATGGCTACACCTTC

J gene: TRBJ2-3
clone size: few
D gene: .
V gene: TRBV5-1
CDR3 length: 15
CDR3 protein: CASSEVLGGRDTQYF
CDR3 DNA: TGCGCCAGCAGCGAGGTGCTTGGGGGGCGAGATACGCAGTATTTT

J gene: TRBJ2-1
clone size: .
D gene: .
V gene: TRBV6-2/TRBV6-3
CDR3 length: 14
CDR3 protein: CASRRMKVGNEQFF
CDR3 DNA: TGTGCCAGCAGAAGAATGAAGGTGGGGAATGAGCAGTTCTTC

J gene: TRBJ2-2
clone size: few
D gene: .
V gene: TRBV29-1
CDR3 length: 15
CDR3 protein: CSVDAQGGEVGELFF
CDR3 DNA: TGCAGCGTTGATGCCCAAGGGGGGGAGGTCGGGGAGCTGTTTTTT

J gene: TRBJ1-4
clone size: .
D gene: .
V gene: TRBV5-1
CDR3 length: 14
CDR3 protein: CASSLGTINEKLFF
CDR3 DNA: TGCGCCAGCAGCTTGGGGACTATTAATGAAAAACTGTTTTTT

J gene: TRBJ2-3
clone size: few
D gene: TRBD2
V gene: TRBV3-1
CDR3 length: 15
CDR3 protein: CASSPYLADGDTQYF
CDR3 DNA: TGTGCCAGCAGCCCGTACCTAGCGGACGGGGATACGCAGTATTTT

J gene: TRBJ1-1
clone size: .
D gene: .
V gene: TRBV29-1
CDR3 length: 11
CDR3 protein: CSVVDPGTAFF
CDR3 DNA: TGCAGCGTTGTTGATCCAGGGACGGCTTTCTTT

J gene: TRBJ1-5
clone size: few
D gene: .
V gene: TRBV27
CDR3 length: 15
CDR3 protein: CASSFWGEGDQPQHF
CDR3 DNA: TGTGCCAGCAGTTTTTGGGGGGAGGGCGATCAGCCCCAGCATTTT

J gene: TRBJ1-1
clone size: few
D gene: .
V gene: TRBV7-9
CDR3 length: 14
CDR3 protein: CASSLEAGAAEAFF
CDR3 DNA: TGTGCCAGCAGCTTAGAAGCAGGGGCGGCTGAAGCTTTCTTT

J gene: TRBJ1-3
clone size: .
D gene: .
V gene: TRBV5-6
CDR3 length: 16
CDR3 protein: CASSPLLEAQGNTIYF
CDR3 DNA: TGTGCCAGCAGCCCGCTCCTCGAGGCACAAGGAAACACCATATATTTT

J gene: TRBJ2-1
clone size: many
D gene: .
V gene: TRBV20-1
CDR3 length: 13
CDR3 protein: CSARGRLLNEQFF
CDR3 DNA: TGCAGTGCTAGGGGGCGACTCCTCAATGAGCAGTTCTTC

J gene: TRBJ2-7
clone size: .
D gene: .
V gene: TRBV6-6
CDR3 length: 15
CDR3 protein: CASCAWGVLDNEQYF
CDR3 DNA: TGTGCCAGTTGTGCTTGGGGGGTCCTCGACAATGAGCAGTACTTC

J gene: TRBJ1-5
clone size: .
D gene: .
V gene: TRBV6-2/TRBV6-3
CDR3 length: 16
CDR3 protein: CASSSPSGRRNQPRHF
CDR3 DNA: TGTGCCAGCAGTTCTCCCTCCGGCAGACGAAATCAGCCCCGGCATTTT

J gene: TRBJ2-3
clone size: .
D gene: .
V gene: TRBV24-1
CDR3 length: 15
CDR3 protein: CATSAPGTWADTQYF
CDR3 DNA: TGTGCCACCAGTGCCCCCGGGACTTGGGCAGATACGCAGTATTTT

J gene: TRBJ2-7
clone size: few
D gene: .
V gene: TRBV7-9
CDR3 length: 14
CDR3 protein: CASSLVGIDYGQYF
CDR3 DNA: TGTGCCAGCAGCTTAGTTGGGATTGACTACGGGCAGTACTTC

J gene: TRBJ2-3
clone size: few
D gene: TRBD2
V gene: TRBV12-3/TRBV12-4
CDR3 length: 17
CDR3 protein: CASSPAVGLAGTDTQYF
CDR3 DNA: TGTGCCAGCAGTCCGGCCGTGGGACTAGCCGGCACAGATACGCAGTATTTT

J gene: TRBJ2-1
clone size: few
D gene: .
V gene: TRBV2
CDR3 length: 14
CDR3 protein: CASTVGSSYNEQFF
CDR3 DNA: TGTGCCAGCACGGTCGGGAGCTCCTACAATGAGCAGTTCTTC

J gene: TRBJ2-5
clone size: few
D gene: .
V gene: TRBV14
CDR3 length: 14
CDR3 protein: CASSRQAYQETQYF
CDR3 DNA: TGTGCCAGCAGCCGACAGGCGTACCAAGAGACCCAGTACTTC

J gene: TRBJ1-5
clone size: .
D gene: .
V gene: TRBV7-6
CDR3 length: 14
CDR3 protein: CVSSPRGGNQPQHF
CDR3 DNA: TGTGTCAGCAGCCCACGTGGAGGCAATCAACCCCAGCATTTT

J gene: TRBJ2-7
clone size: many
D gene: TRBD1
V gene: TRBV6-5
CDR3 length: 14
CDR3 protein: CASRLGQGAREQYF
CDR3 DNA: TGTGCCAGCAGGCTGGGACAGGGGGCGCGTGAGCAGTACTTC

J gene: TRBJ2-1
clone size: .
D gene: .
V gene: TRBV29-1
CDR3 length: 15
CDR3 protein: CSVELQGSSYNEQFF
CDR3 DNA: TGCAGCGTTGAACTCCAGGGAAGCTCCTACAATGAGCAGTTCTTC

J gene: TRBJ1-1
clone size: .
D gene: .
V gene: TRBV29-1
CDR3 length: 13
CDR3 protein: CGVRRDSNTEAFF
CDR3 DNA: TGCGGCGTCCGTCGGGATTCTAACACTGAAGCTTTCTTT

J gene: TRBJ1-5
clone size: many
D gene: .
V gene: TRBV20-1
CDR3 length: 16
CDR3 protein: CSARDRVRGSNQPQHF
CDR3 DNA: TGCAGTGCTAGAGATCGGGTAAGGGGGAGCAATCAGCCCCAGCATTTT

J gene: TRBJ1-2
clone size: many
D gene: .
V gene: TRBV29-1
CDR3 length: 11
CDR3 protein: CSVRSNYGYTF
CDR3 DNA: TGCAGCGTTCGTTCTAACTATGGCTACACCTTC

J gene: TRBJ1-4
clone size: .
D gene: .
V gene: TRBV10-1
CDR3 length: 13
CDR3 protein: CATAERLNEKLCF
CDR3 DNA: TGCGCCACCGCCGAGAGGCTTAATGAAAAACTGTGTTTT

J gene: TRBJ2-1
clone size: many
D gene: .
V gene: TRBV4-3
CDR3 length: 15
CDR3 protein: CASSQDWPLYNEQFF
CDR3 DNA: TGCGCCAGCAGCCAAGATTGGCCTCTCTACAATGAGCAGTTCTTC

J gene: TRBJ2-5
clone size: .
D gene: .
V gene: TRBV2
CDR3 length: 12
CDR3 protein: CASGKLQETQYF
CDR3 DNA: TGTGCCAGCGGTAAGTTACAAGAGACCCAGTACTTC

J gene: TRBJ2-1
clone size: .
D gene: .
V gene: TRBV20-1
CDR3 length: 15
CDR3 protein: CSASRSAGSYNEQFF
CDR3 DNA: TGCAGTGCTTCCCGTAGTGCGGGGTCATACAATGAGCAGTTCTTC

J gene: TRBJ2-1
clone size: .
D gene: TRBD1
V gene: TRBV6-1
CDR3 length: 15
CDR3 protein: CASNLNPGQVYEQFF
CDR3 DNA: TGTGCCAGCAATCTAAACCCGGGACAGGTTTATGAGCAGTTCTTC

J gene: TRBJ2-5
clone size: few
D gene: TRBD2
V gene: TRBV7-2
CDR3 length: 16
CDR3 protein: CASSFGLAGGKETQYF
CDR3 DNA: TGTGCCAGCAGCTTCGGACTAGCGGGGGGCAAGGAGACCCAGTACTTC

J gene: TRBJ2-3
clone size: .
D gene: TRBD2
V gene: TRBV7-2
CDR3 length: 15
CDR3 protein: CASQKPGLGWGTQYF
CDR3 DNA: TGTGCCAGCCAAAAGCCGGGACTAGGGTGGGGTACGCAGTATTTT

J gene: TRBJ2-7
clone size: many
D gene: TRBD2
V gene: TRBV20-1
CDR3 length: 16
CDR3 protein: CSAREGLAGRSYEQYF
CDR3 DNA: TGCAGTGCTAGAGAGGGACTAGCGGGCCGCTCCTACGAGCAGTACTTC